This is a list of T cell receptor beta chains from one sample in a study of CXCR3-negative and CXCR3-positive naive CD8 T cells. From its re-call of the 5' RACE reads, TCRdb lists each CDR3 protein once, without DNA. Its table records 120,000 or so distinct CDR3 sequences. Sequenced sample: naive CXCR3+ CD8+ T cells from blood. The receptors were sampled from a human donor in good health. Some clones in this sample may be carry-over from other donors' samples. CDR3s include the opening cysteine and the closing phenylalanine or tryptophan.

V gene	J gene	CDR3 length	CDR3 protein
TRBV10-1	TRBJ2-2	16	CASSGSSAQYTGELFF
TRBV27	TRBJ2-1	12	CASSSGGNEQFF
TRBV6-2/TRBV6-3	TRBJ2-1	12	CASSNGVNEQFF
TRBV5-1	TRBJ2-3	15	CASSFEGGVTDTQYF
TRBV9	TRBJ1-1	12	CASSGGDTEAFF
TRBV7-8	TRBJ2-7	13	CASSQVGRNEQYF
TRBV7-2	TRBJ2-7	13	CASRPSGSYEQYF
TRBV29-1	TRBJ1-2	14	CSVVPGQGNYGYTF
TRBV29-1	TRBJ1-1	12	CSVEEGNTEAFF
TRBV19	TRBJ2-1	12	CASSMNFNEQFF
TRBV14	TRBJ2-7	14	CASSQAWRFYEQYF
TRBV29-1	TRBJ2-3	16	CSVEDPAGEISDTQYF
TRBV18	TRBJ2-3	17	CASSLGKRGSSTDTQYF
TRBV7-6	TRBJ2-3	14	CASSLTSAIDTQYF
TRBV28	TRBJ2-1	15	CASTPSLGIYNEQFF
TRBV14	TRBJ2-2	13	CASSWDLDGELFF
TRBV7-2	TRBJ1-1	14	CASSNRDVGLEAFF
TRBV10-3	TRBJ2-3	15	CAISGSGGSTDTQYF
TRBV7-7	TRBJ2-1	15	CASSIRLAEYNEQFF
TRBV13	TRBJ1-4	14	CASSSRQLREKLFF
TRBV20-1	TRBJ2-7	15	CSARLPGTGSYEQYF
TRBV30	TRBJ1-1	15	CAWSSTQTMGTEAFF
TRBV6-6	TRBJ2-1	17	CASSLSPETGGWNEQFF
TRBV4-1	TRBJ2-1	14	CASSPPVGGPEQFF
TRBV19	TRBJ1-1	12	CASSIQNTEAFF
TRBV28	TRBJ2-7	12	CASGRGSYEQYF
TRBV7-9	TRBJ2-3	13	CATGLANTDTQYF
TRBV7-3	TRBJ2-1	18	CASSFGTSGRAPYNEQFF
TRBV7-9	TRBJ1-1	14	CASSLDTVNTEAFF
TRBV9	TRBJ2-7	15	CASSLGIGTVYEQYF
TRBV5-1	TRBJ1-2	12	CASSLYRDGYTF
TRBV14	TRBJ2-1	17	CASSQNVRGTYYNEQFF
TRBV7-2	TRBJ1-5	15	CASSKGTGGSQPQHF
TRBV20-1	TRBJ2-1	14	CSAPREGLGPEQFF
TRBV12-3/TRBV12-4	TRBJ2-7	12	CASSSDAYEQYF
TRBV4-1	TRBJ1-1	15	CASRQARTVNTEAFF
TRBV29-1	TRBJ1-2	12	CSTVGADYGYTF
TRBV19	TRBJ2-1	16	CASSTISGSGYNEQFF
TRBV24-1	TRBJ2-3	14	CATSQGEGPDTQYF
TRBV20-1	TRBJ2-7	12	CSALGQFYEQYF
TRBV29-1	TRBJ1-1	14	CSAFLSVMNTEAFF